This T cell receptor (beta chain) was identified during a study of identical twins. Notes on the study in general: Zero-insertion results could be subject to partial confounding by invariant MAIT and iNKT cells.

CDR3 length: 14 residues. The V end lost 2 bases, the J end lost 6 bases, and 11 bases lay between the germline ends. CDR1 SGHTA and CDR2 FQGNSA come from the germline V gene. This clonotype was seen only a few times. The target antigen is unknown. A universal primer binding site was introduced by template switching. The final cDNA contained unique molecular identifiers. TCRdb re-called the 5' RACE reads through MiXCR, storing one row per CDR3 protein. This sample has around 340,000 distinct CDR3 sequences; roughly 9% occur once, and the top ten carry more than 8%. Sequencing was done on a sample of naive T cells sorted from blood. The chain is built from TRBV7-2 and TRBJ1-5; D remains ambiguous. This receptor was taken from a woman between 50 and 59 years old in good health. In DNA, the CDR3 is TGTGCCAGCAGCTTACAAAGAGATCTTCAGCCCCAGCATTTT. This encodes CASSLQRDLQPQHF.